This TCR beta chain came from a study of T cells in Graves' hyperthyroidism and ophthalmopathy. Overall study: The initial diagnosis was the point when peripheral blood was collected, ahead of any treatment.

This clonotype was picked up many times. The V and J ends lost 1 base and 9 bases respectively, with 16 bases between them. Germline-derived CDR1 and CDR2 are SNHLY and FYNNEI. The CDR3 spans 15 residues. There were TCR beta CDR3 regions amplified from RNA transcripts. First-round RT-PCR targeting the TCR CDR3 was performed with the HTBI primer set. Each CDR3 protein is one row after TCRdb ran MiXCR on the multiplex PCR reads. Here the sample spans 250,000 to 400,000 distinct CDR3 sequences, roughly 15% being singletons. The sequence was obtained from a woman aged 40 to 50 with Graves' ophthalmopathy. Sequencing was performed on blood. V usage is TRBV2 and J usage is TRBJ1-5; maybe TRBD1 (5 bases). CDR3 residues: CASSEDGARGVPQHF. CDR3 bases: TGTGCCAGCAGTGAAGACGGGGCGCGGGGTGTGCCCCAGCATTTT.